What follows describes a single T cell receptor beta chain. Per germline, CDR1 LNHDA and CDR2 SQIVND (reference sequence). This CDR3 is built from 16 residues. V gave up 6 bases and J gave up 6 bases; unmatched junction bases: 14. The sample belongs to a study of CD8+ T cells in alopecia areata. For the study at large: Once tofacitinib had been taken for 6 to 18 months, 6 months off drug followed.

Extraction of RNA preceded its reverse transcription into cDNA, which served as the sequencing template. The table came from immunoSEQ multiplex PCR; TCRdb's copy has only in-frame clones and leaves some out. This table holds roughly 180,000 clones, roughly 60% found once. This clonotype originated in a human donor with alopecia areata. The material was CD4+ T cells sorted from blood, obtained at week 0. This chain joins TRBV19 and TRBJ1-2; 9 bases fit TRBD1. The CDR3 bases are TGTGCCAGTAGCCAAACCCCGGGGACAGGGACGGATGGCTACACCTTC. Its protein product is CASSQTPGTGTDGYTF. The variable domain in full, completed from reference TRBV19 and TRBJ1-2, reads DGGITQSPKYLFRKEGQNVTLSCEQNLNHDAMYWYRQDPGQGLRLIYYSQIVNDFQKGDIAEGYSVSREKKESFPLTVTSAQKNPTAFYLCASSQTPGTGTDGYTFGSGTRLTVV.